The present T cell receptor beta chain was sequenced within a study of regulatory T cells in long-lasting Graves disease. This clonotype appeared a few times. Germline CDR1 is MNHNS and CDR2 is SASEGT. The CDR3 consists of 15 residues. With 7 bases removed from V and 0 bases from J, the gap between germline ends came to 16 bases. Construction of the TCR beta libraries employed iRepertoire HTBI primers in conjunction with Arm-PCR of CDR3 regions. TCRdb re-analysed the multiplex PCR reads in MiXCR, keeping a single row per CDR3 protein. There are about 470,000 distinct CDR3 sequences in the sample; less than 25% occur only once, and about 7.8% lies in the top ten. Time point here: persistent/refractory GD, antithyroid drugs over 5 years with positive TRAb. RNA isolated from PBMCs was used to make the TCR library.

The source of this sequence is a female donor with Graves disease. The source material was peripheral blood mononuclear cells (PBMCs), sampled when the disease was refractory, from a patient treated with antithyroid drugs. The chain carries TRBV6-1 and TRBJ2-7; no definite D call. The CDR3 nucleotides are TGTGCCAGCATCGACATTAAACTAAGCTCCTACGAGCAGTACTTC. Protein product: CASIDIKLSSYEQYF.